The clone carrying this T cell receptor beta chain came up a few times. This sample is part of a study of blood T cell repertoires in COVID-19. Germline V gene data show CDR1 as LGHNA and CDR2 as YNFKEQ. The V end lost 7 bases, the J end lost 3 bases, and 20 bases lay between the germline ends. The CDR3 is made up of 16 amino acids. Clinical history reported by participants formed the basis on which cohorts were assigned. Clones were read by immunoSEQ multiplex PCR, and TCRdb kept only the in-frame ones, dropping some. The table lists approximately 350,000 clones, 80% to 90% of them singletons. V gene TRBV4-2 combines with J gene TRBJ2-3, with D possibly TRBD2 on 7 matching bases. The TCR comes from a man aged 18 to 30 who had recovered from COVID-19. Sequencing was performed on PBMCs or T cells enriched from blood (not recorded which). Here the CDR3 DNA reads TGTGCCAGCAAGCAAGGGGGGGCGATCGTGACAGATACGCAGTATTTT. This sequence encodes CASKQGGAIVTDTQYF.